These 30 T cell receptor beta chains were sequenced from one sample in a study of cytomegalovirus exposure and HLA in healthy donors. The PCR used 60 Vbeta and 13 Jbeta primers. Generated by immunoSEQ multiplex PCR, the TCRdb table keeps only in-frame clones and is missing some. The sample has 85,000 to 120,000 clones, roughly 80% seen once. The sample taken for sequencing was PBMCs. The receptors come from a man aged 45 to 65 in good health and CMV-seronegative.

The CDR3 DNA reads TGTGCCAGTAGGCCCGTGGACGAGGGGGCGATCACCGGGGAGCTGTTTTTT. Protein sequence: CASRPVDEGAITGELFF. The rearrangement links TRBV19 to TRBJ2-2; 7 nucleotides match TRBD1. The CDR3 length is 17 residues. V was pared by 6 bases and J by 4 bases, with 14 bases of the junction left unmatched. CDR1 and CDR2 (germline): LNHDA, SQIVND (reference sequence).

The genes are TRBV7-8 and TRBJ2-7; 12 positions agree with TRBD2. This CDR3 is built from 16 residues. The germline V gene encodes CDR1 SGHVS and CDR2 FQNEAQ. With V trimmed by 5 bases and J by 1 base, 6 bases remained unmatched. In DNA, the CDR3 is TGTGCCAGCAGCCCCGGACTAGCGGGGTTATCCTACGAGCAGTACTTC. Translation: CASSPGLAGLSYEQYF.

This clone was observed a few times. The V gene is TRBV2, the J gene TRBJ2-2; 8 nucleotides align to TRBD2. V was pared by 4 bases and J by 4 bases, with 5 bases of the junction left unmatched. Germline-derived CDR1 and CDR2 are SNHLY and FYNNEI. The CDR3 consists of 15 residues. Here the CDR3 reads CASSAGGLGTGELFF. The CDR3 DNA reads TGTGCCAGCAGTGCGGGGGGGCTGGGCACCGGGGAGCTGTTTTTT.

The chain links TRBV28 to TRBJ1-1; 7 nucleotides align to TRBD1. Germline V gene sequence: CDR1 MDHEN, CDR2 SYDVKM. J lost 6 bases, V lost 2 bases, and 12 bases had no gene match. This CDR3 region has 16 residues. The CDR3 bases are TGTGCCAGCAGTTTAAGTGGGACAGAGGATCGCGCTGAAGCTTTCTTT. Translation gives CASSLSGTEDRAEAFF.

The chain couples TRBV13 to TRBJ2-7; possibly TRBD1 for D (6 bases). CDR3 length equals 19 residues. Germline V lookup: CDR1 PRHDT, CDR2 FYEKMQ (reference sequence). Between the trimmed V and J ends, which lost 4 bases and 5 bases, there was a span of 30 bases. The CDR3 DNA follows: TGTGCCAGCAGCTGGATCCGGCGACAGGTTCTAAAATCGGGGAACGAGCAGTACTTC. It is translated as CASSWIRRQVLKSGNEQYF. Variable domain in full (rest from reference TRBV13 and TRBJ2-7): AAGVIQSPRHLIKEKRETATLKCYPIPRHDTVYWYQQGPGQDPQFLISFYEKMQSDKGSIPDRFSAQQFSDYHSELNMSSLELGDSALYFCASSWIRRQVLKSGNEQYFGPGTRLTVT.

The chain uses TRBV6-4 and TRBJ2-3, with TRBD1 matching 8 bases. The germline V gene encodes CDR1 MRHNA and CDR2 SNTAGT. This CDR3 contains 14 residues. V was pared by 10 bases and J by 3 bases, with 9 bases of the junction left unmatched. In DNA, the CDR3 is TGTGCCACGGACGGACAGGGACCAACAGATACGCAGTATTTT. Protein: CATDGQGPTDTQYF.

The genes are TRBV14 and TRBJ1-5; possible D gene TRBD1, 6 bases. The CDR3 has 16 amino acids. V lost 4 bases, J lost 0 bases, and 13 bases lay in between. Germline lookup yields CDR1 SGHDN and CDR2 FVKESK. The CDR3 here is CASSPGTLYSNQPQHF. In nucleotides, the CDR3 is TGTGCCAGCAGCCCCGGGACACTTTATAGCAATCAGCCCCAGCATTTT.

The chain links TRBV25-1 to TRBJ1-2; D is perhaps TRBD1 (6 bases). V was clipped by 6 bases and J by 1 base, with 12 bases between them. Germline V gene lookup returns CDR1 MGHDK and CDR2 SYGVNS. The CDR3 has 14 amino acids. DNA of the CDR3: TGTGCCAGCAGCAGGACAGAGATTAACTATGGCTACACCTTC. Amino acids: CASSRTEINYGYTF.

This chain links TRBV4-2 with TRBJ1-2; perhaps TRBD1 as D (6 bases). Trimming stripped 10 bases from V and 5 bases from J, with 26 bases between. From germline, CDR1 is LGHNA and CDR2 YNFKEQ. CDR3 length: 16 amino acids. Here the CDR3 reads CATRTGNPDPLYGYTF. In DNA form, the CDR3 reads TGTGCCACCAGAACAGGGAACCCGGACCCTCTGTATGGCTACACCTTC.

A note on this clone: The sample contains more than one DNA sequence encoding this CDR3. The rearrangement joins TRBV6-6 to TRBJ1-2; 8 nucleotides line up with TRBD1. V shed 6 bases and J 7 bases; nucleotides not matched to a gene: 1. The germline CDR1 and CDR2 sequences are MNHNY and SVGAGI (reference sequence). The CDR3 extends over 11 amino acids. In DNA form, the CDR3 reads TGTGCCAGCAGAACAGGGGGTGGCTACACCTTC. This sequence encodes CASRTGGGYTF.

This clone was observed a handful of times. This chain joins TRBV5-4 and TRBJ2-3, with 8 positions matching TRBD2. This CDR3 spans 14 amino acids. Germline CDR1 reads SGHNT; CDR2 reads YYREEE (reference sequence). V lost 10 bases, J lost 2 bases, and 9 bases stayed unmatched. The CDR3: CAGAAGGLTDTQYF. In DNA form, the CDR3 reads TGTGCCGGTGCGGCGGGGGGCCTCACAGATACGCAGTATTTT.

The chain uses TRBV10-1 and TRBJ1-1, with a weak D call TRBD1 (5 bases). Germline CDR1 reads WNHNN; CDR2 reads SYGVQD (reference sequence). The CDR3 has 14 amino acids. Trimming stripped 0 bases from V and 4 bases from J, with 9 bases between. For the CDR3, the DNA is TGCGCCAGCAGTGAGTCGAAAGGGGTCACTGAAGCTTTCTTT. Translated: CASSESKGVTEAFF.

The chain carries TRBV27 and TRBJ2-3, with unresolved D. Germline-derived CDR1 and CDR2 are MNHEY and SMNVEV (reference sequence). The V and J ends lost 3 bases and 4 bases respectively, with 11 bases between them. The CDR3 totals 14 residues. The CDR3 DNA reads TGTGCCAGCAGTTTCACAGCTCCCCCAGATACGCAGTATTTT. Translating gives CASSFTAPPDTQYF.

The table lists this clone with a few counts. The chain recombines TRBV11-2 with TRBJ1-2, with D perhaps matching TRBD1 (5 bases). Trimming shortened V by 4 bases and J by 2 bases, and 20 bases separated the two germline ends. CDR1 is SGHAT, CDR2 FQNNGV, per germline. The CDR3 spans 17 residues. CDR3 sequence reads: CASSSLRVGRENYGYTF. Here the CDR3 DNA reads TGTGCCAGCAGCTCACTTAGAGTGGGCAGGGAAAACTATGGCTACACCTTC.

The V call is TRBV9, the J call TRBJ1-3; D is ambiguous. Germline CDR1 is SGDLS and CDR2 is YYNGEE. V shed 0 bases and J shed 0 bases, with 7 bases lying between them. This CDR3 has 15 amino acids. The CDR3: CASSVGGFSGNTIYF. CDR3 bases: TGTGCCAGCAGCGTAGGAGGCTTCTCTGGAAACACCATATATTTT.

The gene calls are TRBV7-2 and TRBJ1-4, with D possibly matching TRBD1 (6 bases). The ends were cut back, 5 bases at V and 8 bases at J, with 18 bases in the middle. The CDR3 spans 15 residues. Germline values: CDR1 SGHTA, CDR2 FQGNSA. The CDR3 spells CASSPTTGSWEKLFF. As DNA, the CDR3 is TGTGCCAGCAGCCCTACCACAGGGTCCTGGGAAAAACTGTTTTTT.

The count of this clone is one. At one end the junction does not follow the germline gene, possibly because of a read error. The V gene is TRBV7-9, the J gene TRBJ1-1, with unresolved D. CDR1 and CDR2 from the germline V gene are SEHNR and FQNEAQ (reference sequence). The CDR3 runs to 13 residues. This CDR3 is CSSSLVGDTEAFF. The CDR3 nucleotides are TGTTCCAGCAGCTTAGTGGGAGACACTGAAGCTTTCTTT. The whole variable domain, remainder taken from reference TRBV7-9 and TRBJ1-1, is DTGVSQNPRHKITKRGQNVTFRCDPISEHNRLYWYRQTLGQGPEFLTYFQNEAQLEKSRLLSDRFSAERPKGSFSTLEIQRTEQGDSAMYLCSSSLVGDTEAFFGQGTRLTVV.

The CDR3 is CATSRGTWTSGDTGELFF. CDR3 DNA: TGTGCCACCAGCAGGGGGACTTGGACTAGCGGGGACACCGGGGAGCTGTTTTTT. This chain links TRBV15 with TRBJ2-2; TRBD2 aligns across 12 bases. V dropped 3 bases and J dropped 3; count of bases not matched to a gene: 8. Germline V gives CDR1 LNHNV, CDR2 YYDKDF (reference sequence). The CDR3 runs to 18 residues.

V usage is TRBV19 and J usage is TRBJ2-2; TRBD1 matches 10 bases. The CDR3 runs to 15 residues. The junction had 3 bases not matched to a gene; V was cut back by 5 bases and J by 3 bases. The germline V gene has CDR1 LNHDA and CDR2 SQIVND (reference sequence). The DNA for the CDR3 is TGTGCCAGTAGTTCGACAGGGGGCCACACCGGGGAGCTGTTTTTT. It encodes CASSSTGGHTGELFF.

The chain combines TRBV5-1 with TRBJ2-2; 8 bases match TRBD1. CDR3 length: 15 residues. Germline V gene data show CDR1 as SGHRS and CDR2 as YFSETQ. V was clipped by 5 bases and J by 2 bases; unmatched bases: 5. The chain's CDR3 is CASSIQGGNTGELFF. In DNA form, the CDR3 reads TGCGCCAGCAGTATACAGGGGGGTAACACCGGGGAGCTGTTTTTT.

This rearrangement joins TRBV11-2 to TRBJ2-1; 7 bases align to TRBD1. The V gene end was trimmed by 5 bases and the J gene end by 0 bases; junction bases not matched to a gene: 7. Per the germline V gene, CDR1 is SGHAT and CDR2 is FQNNGV. This CDR3 region has 16 residues. CDR3 DNA: TGTGCCAGCAGCCCCGGCGCAGGGGGCTCCTACAATGAGCAGTTCTTC. Translation gives CASSPGAGGSYNEQFF.

The genes are TRBV15 and TRBJ1-4; unclear D gene. The V gene's germline CDR1 is LNHNV and CDR2 YYDKDF (reference sequence). V lost 0 bases and J 3 bases, leaving 8 bases between the germline ends. The CDR3 totals 15 residues. CDR3 loop: CATSRDTEANEKLFF. For the CDR3, the DNA is TGTGCCACCAGCAGAGATACAGAAGCTAATGAAAAACTGTTTTTT.

This clone was seen only a few times. V usage is TRBV11-2 and J usage is TRBJ1-2, with 8 bases lining up with TRBD1. V trimming: 4 bases; J trimming: 2 bases; junction bases outside the gene matches: 9. Per germline, CDR1 SGHAT and CDR2 FQNNGV. This CDR3 spans 16 amino acids. The CDR3 DNA reads as TGTGCCAGCAGCTCGAATTTGAGGACAGGGAACTATGGCTACACCTTC. As protein: CASSSNLRTGNYGYTF.

This clone was seen only once. This chain uses TRBV12-5 with TRBJ2-6; a weak D match, TRBD1 (5 bases). From germline, CDR1 is LGHNT and CDR2 FRNRAP. The V end lost 6 bases, the J end lost 3 bases, and 9 bases lay between the germline ends. The CDR3 runs to 14 residues. Here the CDR3 reads CASGQGGGANVLTF. The CDR3 nucleotides are TGTGCTAGTGGCCAGGGTGGTGGGGCCAACGTCCTGACTTTC. Combining the CDR3 with reference TRBV12-5 and TRBJ2-6 gives the whole variable domain DARVTQTPRHKVTEMGQEVTMRCQPILGHNTVFWYRQTMMQGLELLAYFRNRAPLDDSGMPKDRFSAEMPDATLATLKIQPSEPRDSAVYFCASGQGGGANVLTFGAGSRLTVL.

This clone is a singleton in its sample. The chain joins TRBV11-1 to TRBJ2-3, with 9 bases lining up with TRBD2. Germline-derived CDR1 and CDR2 are SGHAT and FQDESV (reference sequence). This CDR3 is 16 amino acids long. Unmatched junction bases numbered 8, after V lost 5 bases and J lost 2 bases. The CDR3 is CASSPRLAASTDTQYF. For the CDR3, the DNA is TGTGCCAGCAGCCCCCGACTAGCGGCTTCCACAGATACGCAGTATTTT.

This sequence joins TRBV19 and TRBJ2-2, with 8 bases matching TRBD1. V lost 6 bases, J lost 1 base, and 10 bases stayed unmatched. CDR1 and CDR2 (germline): LNHDA, SQIVND (reference sequence). There are 17 residues in the CDR3. CDR3 in DNA: TGTGCCAGTAGCGAACCAACCGGGACAGGGAACACCGGGGAGCTGTTTTTT. This gives the protein CASSEPTGTGNTGELFF.

The chain couples TRBV7-9 to TRBJ1-1, with 7 bases aligning to TRBD1. The CDR3 spans 12 residues. In germline, CDR1 is SEHNR, CDR2 FQNEAQ (reference sequence). V was pared by 6 bases and J by 11 bases, with 9 bases of the junction left unmatched. Here the CDR3 reads CASRKGQLGAFF. CDR3 DNA: TGTGCCAGCAGAAAGGGACAGCTCGGTGCTTTCTTT.

The chain uses TRBV5-4 and TRBJ2-5; perhaps TRBD2 as D (6 bases). V was cut by 1 base and J by 4 bases, with 11 bases left in between. There are 14 residues in the CDR3. From germline, CDR1 is SGHNT and CDR2 YYREEE (reference sequence). The DNA of the CDR3 is TGTGCCAGCAGCTTGCCGACTAGAGGAGAGACCCAGTACTTC. Translation: CASSLPTRGETQYF.

This clone was picked up a small number of times. The chain combines TRBV19 with TRBJ1-1, with unresolved D. The ends were cut back, 3 bases at V and 11 bases at J, with 22 bases in the middle. CDR3 length equals 15 residues. Per the germline V gene, CDR1 is LNHDA and CDR2 is SQIVND (reference sequence). Here the CDR3 DNA reads TGTGCCAGTAGTATTCCGGGAGGGTCATCACTGCATGCTTTCTTT. As protein: CASSIPGGSSLHAFF. Based on the CDR3 plus reference TRBV19 and TRBJ1-1, the full variable domain is DGGITQSPKYLFRKEGQNVTLSCEQNLNHDAMYWYRQDPGQGLRLIYYSQIVNDFQKGDIAEGYSVSREKKESFPLTVTSAQKNPTAFYLCASSIPGGSSLHAFFGQGTRLTVV.

The chain couples TRBV4-3 to TRBJ2-7; 7 nucleotides line up with TRBD1. This CDR3 is built from 15 residues. Losses at the gene ends were 0 bases for V and 1 base for J; bases not matched to a gene: 3. Germline-derived CDR1 and CDR2 are LGHNA and YSLEER. DNA for the CDR3: TGCGCCAGCAGCCAAGAGGGACAGTCATCCTACGAGCAGTACTTC. Amino acids: CASSQEGQSSYEQYF.